The T cell receptor (beta chain) described here comes from a study of control samples from healthy donors and cancer patients. Clones were read by immunoSEQ multiplex PCR, and TCRdb kept only the in-frame ones, dropping some. In the table there are 350,000 to 450,000 clones, 75% to 95% of which are singletons. The CDR3 is made up of 20 amino acids. V dropped 4 bases and J dropped 2; count of bases not matched to a gene: 15. The germline CDR1 and CDR2 sequences are LGHNA and YNFKEQ. The chain couples TRBV4-2 to TRBJ2-3, with 13 bases that match TRBD2. Specimen: PBMCs. The sequence came from a man aged 40-49 years with head and neck cancer. The CDR3 is CASSRETSGRLKGATDTQYF. The CDR3 nucleotides read TGTGCCAGCAGCCGAGAGACTAGCGGGAGGTTAAAGGGAGCCACAGATACGCAGTATTTT.